The 10 T cell receptor beta chains below were found in one sample sequenced in a study of blood T cell repertoires in COVID-19 (dated by TCRdb to about 2020). Library method: the immunoSEQ multiplex PCR assay. TCRdb retrieved this table from immuneACCESS and kept in-frame rearrangements only. Not all clones are present; in checked studies, unresolved V genes account for under half, and no reason is known for the remainder. The sample data list about 61,000 clones, and more than 75% of these were observed just once. About 15% of the sample comes from the top ten. Sequenced material: peripheral blood. Receptors originate from a human donor in a cohort sampled during active COVID-19.

This chain uses TRBV10-3 with TRBJ2-1, with 13 bases matching TRBD2. The V gene end was trimmed by 6 bases and the J gene end by 5 bases; junction bases not matched to a gene: 4. CDR1 and CDR2 (germline): ENHRY, SYGVKD. The CDR3 covers 15 residues. Here the CDR3 reads CAISRLAGGDNEQFF. The CDR3 DNA follows: TGTGCCATCAGCCGACTAGCGGGAGGAGACAATGAGCAGTTCTTC.

The V gene is TRBV7-3, the J gene TRBJ2-2; a weak D match, TRBD1 (5 bases). Germline CDR1 and CDR2: SGHTA and FQGTGA. CDR3 size: 16 residues. The V and J ends lost 2 bases and 0 bases respectively, with 10 bases between them. This chain's CDR3 is CASSLERQTNTGELFF. Written as DNA, the CDR3 is TGTGCCAGCAGCTTAGAAAGACAGACGAACACCGGGGAGCTGTTTTTT.

The gene calls are TRBV4-1 and TRBJ1-4; D may be TRBD1 (6 bases). CDR3 length: 14 residues. Looked up from germline, CDR1 is MGHRA and CDR2 is YSYEKL. V lost 4 bases and J lost 8, with 14 bases in between. The CDR3 loop is CASSPGDETEKLFF. Here the CDR3 DNA reads TGCGCCAGCAGCCCAGGGGACGAGACGGAAAAACTGTTTTTT.

The chain has TRBV15 and TRBJ2-3; maybe TRBD1 (6 bases). The V end was cut by 5 bases, the J end by 4 bases, with 13 bases between. The CDR3 runs to 14 residues. Germline CDR1 LNHNV, CDR2 YYDKDF (reference sequence). The CDR3 DNA follows: TGTGCCACCAGCGGATCGACAGGCCCAGATACGCAGTATTTT. Translating it yields CATSGSTGPDTQYF.

The chain uses TRBV19 and TRBJ1-1; possible D gene TRBD1, 6 bases. Germline V gene sequence: CDR1 LNHDA, CDR2 SQIVND (reference sequence). There are 17 residues in the CDR3. Trimming pared 5 bases from V and 2 bases from J, leaving 21 bases between. CDR3 in amino acids: CASSLGTKGVLNTEAFF. The CDR3 nucleotides read TGTGCCAGTAGTTTGGGGACAAAGGGGGTCCTCAACACTGAAGCTTTCTTT.

The chain carries TRBV23-1 and TRBJ2-1; 9 nucleotides line up with TRBD1. TRBV23-1 qualifies as an ORF whose function is uncertain. V was pared by 2 bases and J by 4 bases, with 3 bases of the junction left unmatched. CDR3 length: 15 residues. Here the CDR3 reads CASSQGQGLYNEQFF. The DNA for the CDR3 is TGCGCCAGCAGTCAAGGACAGGGGTTATACAATGAGCAGTTCTTC.

The V gene is TRBV18, the J gene TRBJ2-3; the match to TRBD2 covers 7 bases. The V segment lost 3 bases and the J segment 2 bases; nucleotides outside the gene matches: 11. Germline CDR1 is KGHSH and CDR2 is LQKENI. CDR3 length: 17 amino acids. The DNA for the CDR3 is TGTGCCAGCTCACCCTTTGGGGAGGGGACTGTCACAGATACGCAGTATTTT. Amino acid sequence: CASSPFGEGTVTDTQYF.

The chain employs TRBV19 and TRBJ1-5, with TRBD1 as a possible D gene (5 bases). CDR1 is LNHDA and CDR2 is SQIVND in the germline V gene (reference sequence). The CDR3 contains 15 residues. V lost 3 bases to trimming and J lost 4 bases, with 13 bases between them. CDR3 nucleotide sequence: TGTGCCAGTAGTATTATTGCAGGGAATAATCAGCCCCAGCATTTT. Translation gives CASSIIAGNNQPQHF.

This clone was seen a few times. The gene calls are TRBV18 and TRBJ2-3; possible D gene TRBD1, 6 bases. This CDR3 spans 13 amino acids. V lost 3 bases to trimming and J lost 10 bases, with 14 bases between them. CDR1 is KGHSH, CDR2 LQKENI, per germline. The chain's CDR3 is CASSPTRTEAQYF. The CDR3, as DNA: TGTGCCAGCTCACCCACCCGGACAGAGGCGCAGTATTTT.

This chain connects TRBV5-4 to TRBJ2-3; 8 bases map to TRBD2. CDR3 length: 14 amino acids. Germline CDR1 SGHNT, CDR2 YYREEE (reference sequence). V was clipped by 4 bases and J by 6 bases; unmatched bases: 7. CDR3: CASSPGLVVDTQYF. The DNA of the CDR3 is TGTGCCAGCAGCCCGGGACTAGTTGTCGATACGCAGTATTTT.